Below, 6 T cell receptor beta chains from the same sample are listed, as sequenced in a study of cytomegalovirus exposure and HLA in healthy donors. PCR primers comprised 60 Vbeta and 13 Jbeta primers. Clones were sequenced by immunoSEQ multiplex PCR, and TCRdb holds only the in-frame ones, with some missing. The sample has just under 95,000 clones; around 85% are singletons. The sample comprised PBMCs. The receptors derive from a girl under 10 years old in good health and CMV-seropositive.

This chain connects TRBV7-8 to TRBJ1-4; D is unresolved. Looked up from germline, CDR1 is SGHVS and CDR2 is FQNEAQ. With 1 base removed from V and 5 bases from J, the gap between germline ends came to 17 bases. The CDR3 is 17 amino acids. The CDR3 region is CASSLGPRQPRNEKLFF. CDR3 in DNA: TGTGCCAGCAGCTTAGGCCCTCGGCAGCCTAGGAATGAAAAACTGTTTTTT.

The V and J genes are TRBV19 and TRBJ1-2, with TRBD1 matching over 7 bases. Trimming took 8 bases from V and 5 from J; bases not matched to a gene: 11. Germline CDR1 is LNHDA and CDR2 is SQIVND (reference sequence). The CDR3 has 14 residues. The CDR3, as DNA: TGTGCCAGTCGTCGGGACAGCGCCAATTATGGCTACACCTTC. Translating gives CASRRDSANYGYTF.

The chain uses TRBV6-5 and TRBJ2-7, with a weak D call TRBD1 (6 bases). Between the trimmed V and J ends, which lost 6 bases and 3 bases, there was a span of 15 bases. CDR1 and CDR2 (germline): MNHEY, SVGAGI. The CDR3 has 14 amino acids. The CDR3: CASRGNGQNYEQYF. CDR3 DNA: TGTGCCAGCAGGGGGAACGGACAGAACTACGAGCAGTACTTC.

The V call is TRBV11-3, the J call TRBJ2-3; D ambiguous. Trimming cost V 0 bases and J 1 base, with 5 bases left between them. The CDR3 contains 14 residues. Germline CDR1 reads SGHNT; CDR2 reads YENEEA. CDR3 sequence: CASSLDRGTDTQYF. CDR3 nucleotides: TGTGCCAGCAGCTTAGATCGTGGCACAGATACGCAGTATTTT.

The count of this clone is one. The rearrangement uses TRBV30 and TRBJ1-2, with TRBD1 matching over 8 bases. This CDR3 region has 12 residues. The germline V gene encodes CDR1 GTSNPN and CDR2 SVGIG (reference sequence). With V trimmed by 5 bases and J by 7 bases, 6 bases remained unmatched. CDR3 sequence: CAWGLGQAGYTF. CDR3 sequence (DNA): TGTGCCTGGGGTCTGGGACAGGCTGGCTACACCTTC.

V is TRBV28 and J is TRBJ2-2, with 10 bases that match TRBD2. The CDR3 consists of 17 residues. The V gene end was trimmed by 4 bases and the J gene end by 1 base; junction bases not matched to a gene: 6. The germline CDR1 and CDR2 sequences are MDHEN and SYDVKM. CDR3 sequence reads: CASSSRGLAENTGELFF. In DNA, the CDR3 is TGTGCCAGCAGTTCTCGTGGACTAGCGGAGAACACCGGGGAGCTGTTTTTT.